Listed here is a single T cell receptor (beta chain). These data come from a study of blood T cell repertoires in COVID-19. The CDR3 contains 15 residues. Trimming removed 5 bases at V and 1 base at J, with 14 bases between. Germline V gene data show CDR1 as SGHAT and CDR2 as FQNNGV. Libraries were prepared by immunoSEQ multiplex PCR; TCRdb keeps only in-frame clonotypes and omits some of them. The sample contains around 220,000 clones, 80% to 95% of which appear only once. The sequenced sample was PBMCs or T cells enriched from blood (not recorded which). The genes are TRBV11-2 and TRBJ2-5, with D tentatively TRBD2 (5 bases). The origin of this receptor is a woman aged 18-29 years who had recovered from COVID-19. The CDR3 DNA sequence: TGTGCCAGCAGCCCAGATAAGCGGTTCCAAGAGACCCAGTACTTC. Protein: CASSPDKRFQETQYF.